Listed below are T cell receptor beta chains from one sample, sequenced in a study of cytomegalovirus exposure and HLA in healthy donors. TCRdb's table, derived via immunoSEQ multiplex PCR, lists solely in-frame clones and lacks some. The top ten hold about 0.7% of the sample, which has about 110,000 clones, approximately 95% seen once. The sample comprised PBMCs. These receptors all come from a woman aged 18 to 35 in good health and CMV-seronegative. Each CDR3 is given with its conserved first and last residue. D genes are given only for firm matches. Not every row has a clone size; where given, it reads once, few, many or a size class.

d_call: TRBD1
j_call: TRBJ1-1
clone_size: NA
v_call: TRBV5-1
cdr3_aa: CASSLTGSDTEAFF
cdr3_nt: TGCGCCAGCAGCCTGACAGGGTCGGACACTGAAGCTTTCTTT

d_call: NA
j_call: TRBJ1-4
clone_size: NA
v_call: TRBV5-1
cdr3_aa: CASSLDPTGFNEKLFF
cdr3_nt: TGCGCCAGCAGCCTTGACCCGACAGGTTTTAATGAAAAACTGTTTTTT

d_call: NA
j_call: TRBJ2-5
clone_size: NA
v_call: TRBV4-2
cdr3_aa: CASSPKEGGWKQETQYF
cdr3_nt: TGTGCCAGCAGCCCCAAGGAAGGAGGCTGGAAGCAAGAGACCCAGTACTTC

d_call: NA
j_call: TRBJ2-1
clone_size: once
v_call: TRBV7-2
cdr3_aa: CASRNLLDRNSYNGQFF
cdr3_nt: TGTGCCAGCAGAAACTTACTCGACAGGAACTCCTACAATGGGCAGTTCTTC

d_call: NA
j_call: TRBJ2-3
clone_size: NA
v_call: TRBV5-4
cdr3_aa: CASSIDPTTDTQYF
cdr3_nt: TGTGCCAGCAGCATCGATCCTACCACAGATACGCAGTATTTT

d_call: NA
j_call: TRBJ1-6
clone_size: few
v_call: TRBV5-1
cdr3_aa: CASSIDDSPGGSPLHF
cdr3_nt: TGCGCCAGCAGCATTGACGACAGCCCGGGTGGCTCACCCCTCCACTTT

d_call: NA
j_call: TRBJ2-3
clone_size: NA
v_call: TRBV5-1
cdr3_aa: CASSNGLGGTDTQYF
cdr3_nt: TGCGCCAGCTCGAATGGGCTGGGGGGTACAGATACGCAGTATTTT

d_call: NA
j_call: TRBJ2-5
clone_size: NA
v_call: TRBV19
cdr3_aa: CASSMGFGAETQYF
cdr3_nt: TGTGCCAGTAGTATGGGGTTTGGGGCAGAGACCCAGTACTTC

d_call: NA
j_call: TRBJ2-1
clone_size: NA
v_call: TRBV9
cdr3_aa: CASSVGPVPLNEQFF
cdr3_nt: TGTGCCAGCAGCGTAGGCCCGGTACCCCTCAATGAGCAGTTCTTC

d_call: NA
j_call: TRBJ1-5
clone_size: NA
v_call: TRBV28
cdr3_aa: CASARGGGNQPQHF
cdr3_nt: TGTGCCAGCGCCCGGGGGGGAGGGAATCAGCCCCAGCATTTT

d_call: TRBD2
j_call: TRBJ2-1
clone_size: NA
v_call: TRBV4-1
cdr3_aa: CASSQGGSTSGGAQYSNEQFF
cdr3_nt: TGCGCCAGCAGCCAAGGGGGATCGACTAGCGGGGGGGCCCAATACAGTAATGAGCAGTTCTTC

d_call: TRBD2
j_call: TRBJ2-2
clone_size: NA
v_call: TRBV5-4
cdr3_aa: CASSGPGLGAGELFF
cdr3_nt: TGTGCCAGCAGCGGACCGGGACTAGGGGCCGGGGAGCTGTTTTTT

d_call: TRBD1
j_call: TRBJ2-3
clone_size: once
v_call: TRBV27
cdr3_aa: CASSWRQGSTTTDTQYF
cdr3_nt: TGTGCCAGCAGTTGGAGACAGGGAAGCACCACCACAGATACGCAGTATTTT

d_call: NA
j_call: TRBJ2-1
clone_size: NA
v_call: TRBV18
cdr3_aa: CATRDFNNEQFF
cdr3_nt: TGTGCCACTCGGGACTTTAACAATGAGCAGTTCTTC

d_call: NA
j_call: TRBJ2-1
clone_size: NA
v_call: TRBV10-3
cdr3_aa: CAIRPDRNNEQFF
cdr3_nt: TGTGCCATCAGACCCGACAGAAACAATGAGCAGTTCTTC

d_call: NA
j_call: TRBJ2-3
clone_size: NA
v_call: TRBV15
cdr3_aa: CATRQGHASTDTQYF
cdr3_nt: TGTGCCACCAGGCAGGGCCATGCTAGCACAGATACGCAGTATTTT

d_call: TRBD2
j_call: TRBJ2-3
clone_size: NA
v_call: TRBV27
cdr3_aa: CASSLNPVLAGGDTQYF
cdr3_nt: TGTGCCAGCAGTTTAAATCCCGTACTAGCGGGTGGGGATACGCAGTATTTT

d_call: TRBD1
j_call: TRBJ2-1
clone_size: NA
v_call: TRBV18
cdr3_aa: CASSPGTGGLDEQFF
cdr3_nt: TGTGCCAGCTCACCAGGAACAGGGGGGTTGGATGAGCAGTTCTTC

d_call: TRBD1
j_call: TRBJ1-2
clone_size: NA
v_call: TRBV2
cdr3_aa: CASSVLQGVANYGYTF
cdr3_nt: TGTGCCAGCAGTGTGTTACAGGGGGTAGCGAACTATGGCTACACCTTC

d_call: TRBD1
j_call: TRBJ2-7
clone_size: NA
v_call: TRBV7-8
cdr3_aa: CASSPGGVSYEQYF
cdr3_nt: TGTGCCAGCAGTCCAGGGGGCGTCTCCTACGAGCAGTACTTC

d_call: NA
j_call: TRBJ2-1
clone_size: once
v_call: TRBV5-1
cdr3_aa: CASSLGSEGNNEQFF
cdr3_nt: TGCGCCAGCAGCTTGGGGTCGGAGGGTAACAATGAGCAGTTCTTC

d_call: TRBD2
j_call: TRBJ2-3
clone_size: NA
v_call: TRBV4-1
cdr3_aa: CASSPAFGGGHTDTQYF
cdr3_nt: TGCGCCAGCAGCCCTGCCTTTGGCGGGGGGCACACAGATACGCAGTATTTT

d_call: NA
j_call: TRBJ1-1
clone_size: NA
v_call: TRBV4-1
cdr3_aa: CASSQPTGYTEAFF
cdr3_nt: TGCGCCAGCAGCCAACCAACAGGGTACACTGAAGCTTTCTTT

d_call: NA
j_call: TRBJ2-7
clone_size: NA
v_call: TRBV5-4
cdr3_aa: CASSLGSATTGSEQYF
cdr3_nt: TGTGCCAGCAGCTTGGGTTCGGCAACCACAGGGTCCGAGCAGTACTTC

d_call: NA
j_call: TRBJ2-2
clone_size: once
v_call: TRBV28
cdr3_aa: CASSSERYGELFF
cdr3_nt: TGTGCCAGCAGTAGCGAGCGGTACGGGGAGCTGTTTTTT

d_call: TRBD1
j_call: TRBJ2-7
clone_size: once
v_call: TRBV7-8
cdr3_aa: CASSLYRDRRLYEQYF
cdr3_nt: TGTGCCAGCAGCTTATACCGGGACAGGAGACTTTACGAGCAGTACTTC

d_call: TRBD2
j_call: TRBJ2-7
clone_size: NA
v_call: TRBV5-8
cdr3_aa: CASSLGLGGAGYEQYF
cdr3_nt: TGTGCCAGCAGCTTGGGACTCGGGGGGGCTGGGTACGAGCAGTACTTC

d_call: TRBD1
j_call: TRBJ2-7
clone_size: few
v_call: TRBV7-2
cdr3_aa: CASSSAGTGAYEQYF
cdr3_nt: TGTGCCAGCAGCTCAGCCGGGACAGGTGCCTACGAGCAGTACTTC

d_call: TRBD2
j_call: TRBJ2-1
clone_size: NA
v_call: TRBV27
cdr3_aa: CASSPHGLAGNNEQFF
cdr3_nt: TGTGCCAGCAGTCCCCACGGACTAGCGGGAAACAATGAGCAGTTCTTC